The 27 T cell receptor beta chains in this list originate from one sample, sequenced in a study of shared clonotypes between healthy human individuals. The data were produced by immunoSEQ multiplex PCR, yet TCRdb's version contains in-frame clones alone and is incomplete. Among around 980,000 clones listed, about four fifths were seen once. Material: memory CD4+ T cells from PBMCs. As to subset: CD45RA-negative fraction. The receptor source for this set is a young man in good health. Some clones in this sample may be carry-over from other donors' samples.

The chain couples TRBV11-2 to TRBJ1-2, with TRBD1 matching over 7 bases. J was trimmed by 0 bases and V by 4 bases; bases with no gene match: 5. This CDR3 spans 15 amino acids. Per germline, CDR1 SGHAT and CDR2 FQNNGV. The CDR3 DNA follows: TGTGCCAGCAGCTCACAGGGGCGATCTAACTATGGCTACACCTTC. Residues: CASSSQGRSNYGYTF. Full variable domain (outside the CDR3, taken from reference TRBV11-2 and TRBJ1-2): EAGVAQSPRYKIIEKRQSVAFWCNPISGHATLYWYQQILGQGPKLLIQFQNNGVVDDSQLPKDRFSAERLKGVDSTLKIQPAKLEDSAVYLCASSSQGRSNYGYTFGSGTRLTVV.

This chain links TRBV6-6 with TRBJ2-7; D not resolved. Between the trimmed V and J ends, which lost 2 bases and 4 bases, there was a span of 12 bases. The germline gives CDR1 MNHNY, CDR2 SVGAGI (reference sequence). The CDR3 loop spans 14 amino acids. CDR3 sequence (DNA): TGTGCCAGCAGTTACCGCAATTTAGGTTACGAGCAGTACTTC. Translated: CASSYRNLGYEQYF.

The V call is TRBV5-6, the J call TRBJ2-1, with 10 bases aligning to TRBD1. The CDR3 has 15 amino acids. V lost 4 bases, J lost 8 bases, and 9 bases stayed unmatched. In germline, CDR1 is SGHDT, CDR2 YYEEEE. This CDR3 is CASSTAGQGIYEQFF. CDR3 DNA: TGTGCCAGCAGCACCGCGGGACAGGGGATCTATGAGCAGTTCTTC.

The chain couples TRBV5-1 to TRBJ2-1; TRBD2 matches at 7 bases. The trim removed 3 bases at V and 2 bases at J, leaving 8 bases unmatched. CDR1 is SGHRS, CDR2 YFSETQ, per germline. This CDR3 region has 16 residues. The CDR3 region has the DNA TGCGCCAGCAGCTATGCTAGCGGAAGAGCCTACAATGAGCAGTTCTTC. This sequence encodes CASSYASGRAYNEQFF.

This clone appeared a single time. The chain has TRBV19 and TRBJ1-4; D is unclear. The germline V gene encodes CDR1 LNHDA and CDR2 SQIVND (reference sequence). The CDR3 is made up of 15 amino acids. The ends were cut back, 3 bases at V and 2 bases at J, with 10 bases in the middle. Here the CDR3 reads CASSILGPTNEKLFF. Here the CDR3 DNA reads TGTGCCAGTAGTATCCTAGGACCTACTAATGAAAAACTGTTTTTT.

The CDR3 region has the DNA TGTGCCATCAGTGGGGGCAAGGGGAATAACGAGCAGTACTTC. It encodes CAISGGKGNNEQYF. The chain couples TRBV10-3 to TRBJ2-7; a possible D gene is TRBD1 (5 bases). Trimming removed 4 bases from V and 5 bases from J, with 15 bases in between. CDR3 length: 14 amino acids. The germline V gene has CDR1 ENHRY and CDR2 SYGVKD.

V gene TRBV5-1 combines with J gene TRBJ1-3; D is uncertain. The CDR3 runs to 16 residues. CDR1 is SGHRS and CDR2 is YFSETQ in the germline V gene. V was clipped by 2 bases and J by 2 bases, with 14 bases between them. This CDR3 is CASSFFPSGTGNTIYF. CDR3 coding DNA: TGCGCCAGCAGCTTCTTTCCCTCGGGGACTGGAAACACCATATATTTT.

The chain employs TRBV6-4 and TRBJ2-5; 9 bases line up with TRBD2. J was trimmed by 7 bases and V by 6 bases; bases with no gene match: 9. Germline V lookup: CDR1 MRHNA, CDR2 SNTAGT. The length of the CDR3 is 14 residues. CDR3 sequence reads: CASRLLAGFGTQYF. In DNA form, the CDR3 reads TGTGCCAGCAGACTTCTAGCGGGGTTCGGGACCCAGTACTTC.

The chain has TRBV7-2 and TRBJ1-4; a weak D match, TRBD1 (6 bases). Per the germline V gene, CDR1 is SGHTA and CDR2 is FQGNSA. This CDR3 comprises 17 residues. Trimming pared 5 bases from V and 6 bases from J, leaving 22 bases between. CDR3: CASSGREGGPPYEKLFF. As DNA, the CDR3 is TGTGCCAGCAGCGGCCGAGAGGGGGGCCCCCCCTATGAAAAACTGTTTTTT. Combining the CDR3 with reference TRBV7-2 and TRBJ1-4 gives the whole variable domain GAGVSQSPSNKVTEKGKDVELRCDPISGHTALYWYRQSLGQGLEFLIYFQGNSAPDKSGLPSDRFSAERTGGSVSTLTIQRTQQEDSAVYLCASSGREGGPPYEKLFFGSGTQLSVL.

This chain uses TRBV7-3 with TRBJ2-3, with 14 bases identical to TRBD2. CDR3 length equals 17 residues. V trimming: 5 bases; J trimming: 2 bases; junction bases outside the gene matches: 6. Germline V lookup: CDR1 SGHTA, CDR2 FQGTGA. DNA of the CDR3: TGTGCCAGCAGCCGCGGACTAGCGGGAGGACTCACAGATACGCAGTATTTT. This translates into CASSRGLAGGLTDTQYF.

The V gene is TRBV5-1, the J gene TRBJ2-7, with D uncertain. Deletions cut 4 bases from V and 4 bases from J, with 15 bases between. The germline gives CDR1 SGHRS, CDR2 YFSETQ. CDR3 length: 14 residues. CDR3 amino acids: CASSPGPDQYEQYF. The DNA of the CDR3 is TGCGCCAGCAGCCCCGGTCCGGACCAGTACGAGCAGTACTTC.

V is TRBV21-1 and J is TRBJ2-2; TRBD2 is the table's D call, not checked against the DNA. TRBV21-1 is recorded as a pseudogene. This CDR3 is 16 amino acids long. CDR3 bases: TGTGCCAGCAGCACAAAGACTAGGGGTTACGCCGGGGAGCTGTTTTTT. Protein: CASSTKTRGYAGELFF.

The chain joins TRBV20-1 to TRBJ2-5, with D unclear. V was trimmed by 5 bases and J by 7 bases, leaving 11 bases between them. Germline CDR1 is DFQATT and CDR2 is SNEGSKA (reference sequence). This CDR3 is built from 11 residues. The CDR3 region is CSAGLLGTQYF. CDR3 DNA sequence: TGCAGTGCTGGCCTCTTGGGGACCCAGTACTTC.

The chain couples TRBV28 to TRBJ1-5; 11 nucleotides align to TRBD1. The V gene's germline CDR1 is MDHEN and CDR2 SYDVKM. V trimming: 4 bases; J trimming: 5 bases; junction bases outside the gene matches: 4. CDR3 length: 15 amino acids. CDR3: CASSSGQGAHQPQHF. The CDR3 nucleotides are TGTGCCAGCAGTTCTGGACAGGGGGCGCATCAGCCCCAGCATTTT.

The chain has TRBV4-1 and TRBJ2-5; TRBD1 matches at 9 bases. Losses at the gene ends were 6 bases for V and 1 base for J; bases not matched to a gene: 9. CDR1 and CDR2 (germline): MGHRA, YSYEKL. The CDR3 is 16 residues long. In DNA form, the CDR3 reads TGCGCCAGCAGTTCCGGACCGGGACAGGGCCAAGAGACCCAGTACTTC. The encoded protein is CASSSGPGQGQETQYF.

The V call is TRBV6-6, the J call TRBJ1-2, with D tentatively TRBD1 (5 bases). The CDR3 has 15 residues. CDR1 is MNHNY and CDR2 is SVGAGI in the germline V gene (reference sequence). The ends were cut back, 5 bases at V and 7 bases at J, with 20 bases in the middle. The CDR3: CASSLNKGYEAGYTF. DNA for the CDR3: TGTGCCAGCAGTCTAAACAAGGGGTATGAGGCTGGCTACACCTTC.

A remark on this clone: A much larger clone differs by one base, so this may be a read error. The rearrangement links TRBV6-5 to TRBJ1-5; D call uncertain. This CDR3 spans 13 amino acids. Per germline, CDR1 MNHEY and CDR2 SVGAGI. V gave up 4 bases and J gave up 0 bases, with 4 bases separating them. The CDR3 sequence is CASSSHSNQPQHF. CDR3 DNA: TGTGCCAGCAGTTCGCATAGCAATCAGCCCCAGCATTTT.

The CDR3 sequence: CASSFRGGRYEQYF. For the CDR3, the DNA is TGTGCCAGCAGTTTCCGCGGAGGGAGGTACGAGCAGTACTTC. The chain has TRBV27 and TRBJ2-7; a weak D match, TRBD2 (6 bases). The V gene lost 3 bases and the J gene lost 4 bases, with 13 bases spanning the gap. Looked up from germline, CDR1 is MNHEY and CDR2 is SMNVEV (reference sequence). This CDR3 spans 14 amino acids.

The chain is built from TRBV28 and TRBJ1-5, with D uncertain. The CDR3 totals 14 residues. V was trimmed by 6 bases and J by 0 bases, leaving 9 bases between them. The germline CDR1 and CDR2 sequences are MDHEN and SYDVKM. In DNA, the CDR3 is TGTGCCAGCAGCTACGTCTATAGCAATCAGCCCCAGCATTTT. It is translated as CASSYVYSNQPQHF.

The CDR3, as DNA: TGTGCCAGCAGCGGAGGGGGGGGCGGAAAGACCCAGTACTTC. The encoded protein is CASSGGGGGKTQYF. The chain carries TRBV11-2 and TRBJ2-5; tentatively, D is TRBD2 (7 bases). CDR3 size: 14 residues. CDR1 is SGHAT, CDR2 FQNNGV, per germline. With 5 bases removed from V and 6 bases from J, the gap between germline ends came to 16 bases.

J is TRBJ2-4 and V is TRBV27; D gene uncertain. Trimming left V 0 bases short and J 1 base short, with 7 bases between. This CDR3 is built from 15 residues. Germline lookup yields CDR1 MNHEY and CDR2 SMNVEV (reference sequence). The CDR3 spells CASSLSAAAKNIQYF. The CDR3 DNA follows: TGTGCCAGCAGTTTATCGGCTGCGGCCAAAAACATTCAGTACTTC.

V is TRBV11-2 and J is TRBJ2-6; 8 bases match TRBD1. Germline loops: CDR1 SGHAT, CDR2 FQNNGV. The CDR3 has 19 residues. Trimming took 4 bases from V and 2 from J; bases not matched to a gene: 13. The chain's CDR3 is CASSSRRTGYSPGANVLTF. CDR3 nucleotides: TGTGCCAGCAGCTCTCGACGGACAGGGTATAGCCCTGGGGCCAACGTCCTGACTTTC.

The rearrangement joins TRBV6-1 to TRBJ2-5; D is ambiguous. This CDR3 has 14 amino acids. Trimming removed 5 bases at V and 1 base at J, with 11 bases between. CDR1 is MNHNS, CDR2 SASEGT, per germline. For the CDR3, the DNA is TGTGCCAGCAGTCCCATCTTGGGCCAAGAGACCCAGTACTTC. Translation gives CASSPILGQETQYF.

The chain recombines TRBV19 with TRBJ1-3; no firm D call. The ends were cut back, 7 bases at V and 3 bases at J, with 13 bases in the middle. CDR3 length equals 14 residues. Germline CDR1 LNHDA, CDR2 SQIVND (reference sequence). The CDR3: CASMVQIGGNTIYF. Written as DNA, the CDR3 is TGTGCCAGTATGGTACAAATTGGTGGAAACACCATATATTTT. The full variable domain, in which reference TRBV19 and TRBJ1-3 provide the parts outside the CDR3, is DGGITQSPKYLFRKEGQNVTLSCEQNLNHDAMYWYRQDPGQGLRLIYYSQIVNDFQKGDIAEGYSVSREKKESFPLTVTSAQKNPTAFYLCASMVQIGGNTIYFGEGSWLTVV.

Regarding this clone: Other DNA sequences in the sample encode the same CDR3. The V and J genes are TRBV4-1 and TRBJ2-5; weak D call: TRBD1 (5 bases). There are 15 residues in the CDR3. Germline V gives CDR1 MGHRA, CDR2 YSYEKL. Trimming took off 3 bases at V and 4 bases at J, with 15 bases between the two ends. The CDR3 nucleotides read TGCGCCAGCAGCCAGTTAGGTCAGGGCGGAGAGACCCAGTACTTC. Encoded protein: CASSQLGQGGETQYF.

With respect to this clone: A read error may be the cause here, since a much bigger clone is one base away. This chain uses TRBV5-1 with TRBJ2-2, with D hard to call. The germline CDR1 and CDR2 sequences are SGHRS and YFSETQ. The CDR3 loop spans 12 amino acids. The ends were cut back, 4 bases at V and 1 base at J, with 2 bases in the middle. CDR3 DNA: TGCGCCAGCAGCGAGAACACCGGGGAGCTGTTTTTT. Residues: CASSENTGELFF.

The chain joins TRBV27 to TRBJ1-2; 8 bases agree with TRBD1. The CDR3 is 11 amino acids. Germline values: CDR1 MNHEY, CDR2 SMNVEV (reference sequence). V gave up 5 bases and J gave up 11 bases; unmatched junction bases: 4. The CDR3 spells CASSQGAGYTF. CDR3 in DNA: TGTGCCAGCAGTCAGGGGGCGGGATACACCTTC.